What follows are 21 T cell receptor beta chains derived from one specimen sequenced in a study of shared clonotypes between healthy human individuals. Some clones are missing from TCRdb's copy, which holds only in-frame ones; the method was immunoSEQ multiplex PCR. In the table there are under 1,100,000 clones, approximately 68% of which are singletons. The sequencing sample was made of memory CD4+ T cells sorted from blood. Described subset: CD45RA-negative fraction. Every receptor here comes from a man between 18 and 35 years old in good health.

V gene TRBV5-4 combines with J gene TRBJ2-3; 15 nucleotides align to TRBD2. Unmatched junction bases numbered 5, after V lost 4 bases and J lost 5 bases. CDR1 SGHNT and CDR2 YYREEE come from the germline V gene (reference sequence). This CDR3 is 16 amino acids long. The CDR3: CASSAGLAGGKDTQYF. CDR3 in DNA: TGTGCCAGCAGCGCCGGACTAGCGGGGGGGAAAGATACGCAGTATTTT.

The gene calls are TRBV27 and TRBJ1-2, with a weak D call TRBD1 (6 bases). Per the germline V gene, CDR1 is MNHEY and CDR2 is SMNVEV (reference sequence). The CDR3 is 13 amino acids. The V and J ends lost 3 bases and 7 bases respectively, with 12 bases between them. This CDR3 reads CASSLRQAGGYTF. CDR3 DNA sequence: TGTGCCAGCAGTTTGAGACAGGCCGGTGGCTACACCTTC.

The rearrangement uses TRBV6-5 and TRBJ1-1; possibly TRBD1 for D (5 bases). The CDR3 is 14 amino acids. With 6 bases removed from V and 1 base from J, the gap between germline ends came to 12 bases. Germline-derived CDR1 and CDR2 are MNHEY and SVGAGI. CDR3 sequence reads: CASRPGGKNTEAFF. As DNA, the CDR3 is TGTGCCAGCAGACCGGGGGGGAAGAACACTGAAGCTTTCTTT.

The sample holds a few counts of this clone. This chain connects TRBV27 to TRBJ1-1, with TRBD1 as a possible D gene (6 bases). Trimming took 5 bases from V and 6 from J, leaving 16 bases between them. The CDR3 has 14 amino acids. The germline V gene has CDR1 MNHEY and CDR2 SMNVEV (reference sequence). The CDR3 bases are TGTGCCAGCAGTCCGATACAGGGAAACGCTGAAGCTTTCTTT. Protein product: CASSPIQGNAEAFF.

For the CDR3, the DNA is TGTGCCAGCAGTGTTACAGGTTCGGGGGACGAGCAGTACTTC. This encodes CASSVTGSGDEQYF. The chain couples TRBV6-1 to TRBJ2-7; D possibly corresponds to TRBD2 (6 bases). CDR1 is MNHNS and CDR2 is SASEGT in the germline V gene. The CDR3 length is 14 residues. V gave up 4 bases and J gave up 5 bases, with 15 bases separating them.

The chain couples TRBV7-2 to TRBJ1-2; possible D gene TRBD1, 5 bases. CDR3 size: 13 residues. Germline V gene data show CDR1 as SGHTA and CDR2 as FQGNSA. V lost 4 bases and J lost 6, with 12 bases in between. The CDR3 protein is CASSSAPRDGYTF. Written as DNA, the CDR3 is TGTGCCAGCAGCTCCGCCCCCAGGGATGGCTACACCTTC.

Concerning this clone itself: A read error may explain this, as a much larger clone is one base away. In DNA, the CDR3 is TGTGCCAGCAGCCCGACAGGGACCTATGGCTACACCTTC. Translated, it gives CASSPTGTYGYTF. The chain has TRBV7-2 and TRBJ1-2; 7 nucleotides align to TRBD1. CDR3 length: 13 amino acids. The germline V gene encodes CDR1 SGHTA and CDR2 FQGNSA. V dropped 5 bases and J dropped 4; count of bases not matched to a gene: 4.

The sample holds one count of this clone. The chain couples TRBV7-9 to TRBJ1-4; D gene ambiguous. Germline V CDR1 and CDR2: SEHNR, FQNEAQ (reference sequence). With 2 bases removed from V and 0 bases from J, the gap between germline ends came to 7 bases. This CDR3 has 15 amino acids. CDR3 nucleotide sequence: TGTGCCAGCAGCTTAAACGAGGCAACTAATGAAAAACTGTTTTTT. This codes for CASSLNEATNEKLFF. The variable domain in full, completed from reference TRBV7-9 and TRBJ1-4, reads DTGVSQNPRHKITKRGQNVTFRCDPISEHNRLYWYRQTLGQGPEFLTYFQNEAQLEKSRLLSDRFSAERPKGSFSTLEIQRTEQGDSAMYLCASSLNEATNEKLFFGSGTQLSVL.

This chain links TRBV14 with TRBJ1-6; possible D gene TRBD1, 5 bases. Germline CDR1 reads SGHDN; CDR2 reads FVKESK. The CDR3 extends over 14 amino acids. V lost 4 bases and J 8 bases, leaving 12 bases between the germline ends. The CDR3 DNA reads TGTGCCAGCAGCCCACAGGTTGCGGATTCACCCCTCCACTTT. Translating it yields CASSPQVADSPLHF.

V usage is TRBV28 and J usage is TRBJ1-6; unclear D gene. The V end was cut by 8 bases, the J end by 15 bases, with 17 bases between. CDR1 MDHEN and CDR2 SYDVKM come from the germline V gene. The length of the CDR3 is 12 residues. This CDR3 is CASQWEREGLHF. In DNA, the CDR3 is TGTGCCAGCCAGTGGGAAAGAGAAGGCCTCCACTTT.

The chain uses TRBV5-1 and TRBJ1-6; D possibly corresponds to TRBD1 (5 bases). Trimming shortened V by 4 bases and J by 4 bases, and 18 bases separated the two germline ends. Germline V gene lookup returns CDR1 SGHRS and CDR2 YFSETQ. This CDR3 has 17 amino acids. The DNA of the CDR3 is TGCGCCAGCAGCCCGTCGTCAGGGACTCAGTATAATTCACCCCTCCACTTT. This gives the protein CASSPSSGTQYNSPLHF.

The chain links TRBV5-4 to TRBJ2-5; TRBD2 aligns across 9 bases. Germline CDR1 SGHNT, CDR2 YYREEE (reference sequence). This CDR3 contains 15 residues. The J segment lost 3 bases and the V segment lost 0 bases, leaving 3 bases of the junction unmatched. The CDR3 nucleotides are TGTGCCAGCAGCTTGGGCGGGAGGGCCGAAGAGACCCAGTACTTC. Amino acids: CASSLGGRAEETQYF. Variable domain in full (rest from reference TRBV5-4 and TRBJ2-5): ETGVTQSPTHLIKTRGQQVTLRCSSQSGHNTVSWYQQALGQGPQFIFQYYREEENGRGNFPPRFSGLQFPNYSSELNVNALELDDSALYLCASSLGGRAEETQYFGPGTRLLVL.

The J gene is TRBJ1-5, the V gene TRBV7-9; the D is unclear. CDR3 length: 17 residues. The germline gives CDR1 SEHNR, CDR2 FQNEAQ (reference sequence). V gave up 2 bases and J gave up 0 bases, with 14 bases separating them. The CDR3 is CASSLWPTEYSNQPQHF. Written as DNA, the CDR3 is TGTGCCAGCAGCTTATGGCCGACGGAGTATAGCAATCAGCCCCAGCATTTT.

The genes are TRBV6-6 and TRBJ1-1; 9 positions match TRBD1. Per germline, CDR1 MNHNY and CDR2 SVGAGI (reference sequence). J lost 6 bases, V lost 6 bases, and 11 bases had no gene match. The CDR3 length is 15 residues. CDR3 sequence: CASRPTGTGLPEAFF. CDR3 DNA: TGTGCCAGCAGACCCACCGGGACAGGGTTGCCTGAAGCTTTCTTT.

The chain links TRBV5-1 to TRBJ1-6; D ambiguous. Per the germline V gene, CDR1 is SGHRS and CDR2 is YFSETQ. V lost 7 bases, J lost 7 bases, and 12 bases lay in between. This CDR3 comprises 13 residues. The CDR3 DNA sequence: TGCGCCAGCCATAGAACGGAAAATTCACCCCTCCACTTT. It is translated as CASHRTENSPLHF.

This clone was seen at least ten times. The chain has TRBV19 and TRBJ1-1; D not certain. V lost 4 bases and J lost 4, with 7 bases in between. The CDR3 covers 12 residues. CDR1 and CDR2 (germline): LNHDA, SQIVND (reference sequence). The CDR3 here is CASSTGPTEAFF. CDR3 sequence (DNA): TGTGCCAGTAGTACCGGCCCCACTGAAGCTTTCTTT.

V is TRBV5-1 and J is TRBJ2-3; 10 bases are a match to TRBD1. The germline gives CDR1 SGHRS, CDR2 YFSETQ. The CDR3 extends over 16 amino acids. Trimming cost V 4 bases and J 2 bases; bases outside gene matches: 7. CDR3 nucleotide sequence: TGCGCCAGCAGCCGGCGGACAGGGGGGACCACAGATACGCAGTATTTT. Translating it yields CASSRRTGGTTDTQYF.

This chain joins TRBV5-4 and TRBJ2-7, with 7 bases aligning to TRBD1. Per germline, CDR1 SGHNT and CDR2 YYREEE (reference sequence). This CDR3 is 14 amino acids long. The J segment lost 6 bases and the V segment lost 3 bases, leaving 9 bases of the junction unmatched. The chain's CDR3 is CASSWDSLSAEQYF. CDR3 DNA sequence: TGTGCCAGCAGCTGGGACAGCCTAAGTGCCGAGCAGTACTTC.

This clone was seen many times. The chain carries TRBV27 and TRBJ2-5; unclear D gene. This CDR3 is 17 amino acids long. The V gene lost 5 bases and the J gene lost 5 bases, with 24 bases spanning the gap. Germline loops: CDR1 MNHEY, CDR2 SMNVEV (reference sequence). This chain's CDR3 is CASSKTKTPGWGETQYF. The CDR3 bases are TGTGCCAGCAGTAAAACTAAGACACCGGGTTGGGGTGAGACCCAGTACTTC.

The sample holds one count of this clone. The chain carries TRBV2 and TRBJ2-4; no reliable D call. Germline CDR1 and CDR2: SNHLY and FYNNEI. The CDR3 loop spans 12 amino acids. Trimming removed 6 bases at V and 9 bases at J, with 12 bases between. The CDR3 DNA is TGTGCCAGCAGCAAGACTGGTGGCATTCAGTACTTC. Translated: CASSKTGGIQYF.

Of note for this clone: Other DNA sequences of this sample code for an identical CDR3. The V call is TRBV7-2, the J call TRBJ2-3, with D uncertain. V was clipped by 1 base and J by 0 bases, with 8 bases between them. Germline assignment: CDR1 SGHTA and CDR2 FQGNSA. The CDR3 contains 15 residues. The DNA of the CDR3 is TGTGCCAGCAGCTTAGTGGCCCTAAGCACAGATACGCAGTATTTT. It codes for CASSLVALSTDTQYF.